The T cell receptor beta chain under discussion was sequenced for a study of blood T cells in healthy people across ages. Worth noting for this clonotype: Its matching antigen is unknown.

Sample-barcoded 5' priming and a J-beta primer mix drove a second PCR of about 6 to 12 cycles. Each cDNA molecule, via a template-switch adaptor with 12 random nucleotides, was tagged. Via MiXCR, TCRdb re-called the 5' RACE reads, giving one row per CDR3 protein. This sample has fewer than 700,000 distinct CDR3 sequences, with 40% to 45% found just once. Study outcomes and limitations: Nothing was known about donor CMV status, and this possibly confounded expanded clonotype changes. Fewer expanded clones and more diversity marked long-lived versus aged donors. Significant beta diversity loss was already apparent by age approximately 42, declining roughly linearly.

V trimming: 0 bases; J trimming: 4 bases; junction bases outside the gene matches: 5. The germline V gene encodes CDR1 GTSNPN and CDR2 SVGIG (reference sequence). The CDR3 contains 16 residues. Material for sequencing was blood. The source is a man older than 75 in good health. This chain uses TRBV30 with TRBJ2-3; 12 positions agree with TRBD1. As DNA, the CDR3 is TGTGCCTGGAGTGTGGGGACAGGGGGCGCATCAGATACGCAGTATTTT. Protein sequence: CAWSVGTGGASDTQYF.